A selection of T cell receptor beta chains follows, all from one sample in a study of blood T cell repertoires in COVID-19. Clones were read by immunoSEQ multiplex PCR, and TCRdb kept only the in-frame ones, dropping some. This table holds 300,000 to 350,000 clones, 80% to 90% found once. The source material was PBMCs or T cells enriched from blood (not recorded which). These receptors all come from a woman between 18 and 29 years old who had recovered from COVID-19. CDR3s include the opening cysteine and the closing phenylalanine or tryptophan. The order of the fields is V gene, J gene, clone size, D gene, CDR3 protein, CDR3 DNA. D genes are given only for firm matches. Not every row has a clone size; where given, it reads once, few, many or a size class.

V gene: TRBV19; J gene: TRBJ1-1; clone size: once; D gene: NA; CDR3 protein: CASSMGRVGTEAFF; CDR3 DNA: TGTGCCAGTAGTATGGGCAGGGTCGGCACTGAAGCTTTCTTT
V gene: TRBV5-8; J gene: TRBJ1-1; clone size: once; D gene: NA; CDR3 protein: CASSFPGLKRTEAFF; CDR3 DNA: TGTGCCAGCAGCTTCCCAGGACTCAAGAGGACTGAAGCTTTCTTT
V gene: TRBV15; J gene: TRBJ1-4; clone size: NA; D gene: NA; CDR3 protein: CATSRMGRADEKLFF; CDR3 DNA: TGTGCCACCAGCAGGATGGGCAGGGCGGATGAAAAACTGTTTTTT
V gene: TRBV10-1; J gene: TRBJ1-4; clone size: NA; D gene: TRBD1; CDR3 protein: CASSEQRGRREKLFF; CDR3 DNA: TGCGCCAGCAGTGAGCAGAGGGGGCGACGGGAAAAACTGTTTTTT
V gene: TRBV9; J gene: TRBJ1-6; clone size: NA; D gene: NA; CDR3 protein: CASSASADSPLHF; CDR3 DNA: TGTGCCAGCAGCGCTTCTGCAGATTCACCCCTCCACTTT
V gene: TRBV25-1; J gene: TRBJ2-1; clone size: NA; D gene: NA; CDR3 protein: CASSEFGGGRGAYNEQFF; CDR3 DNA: TGTGCCAGCAGTGAATTCGGTGGAGGGAGAGGAGCCTACAATGAGCAGTTCTTC
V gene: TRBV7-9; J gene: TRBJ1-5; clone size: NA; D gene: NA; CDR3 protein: CASSSRTVNSNQPQHF; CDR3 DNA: TGTGCCAGCAGCTCCCGGACAGTGAATAGCAATCAGCCCCAGCATTTT
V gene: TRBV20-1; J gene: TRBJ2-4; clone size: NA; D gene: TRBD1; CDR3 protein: CSASRGQGAFRAKNIQYF; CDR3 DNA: TGCAGTGCTAGTAGGGGACAGGGGGCCTTCAGGGCCAAAAACATTCAGTACTTC
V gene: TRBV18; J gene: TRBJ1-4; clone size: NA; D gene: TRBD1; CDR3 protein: CASSRGTGAEIKNEKLFF; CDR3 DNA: TGTGCCAGCTCACGCGGGACAGGGGCCGAAATAAAAAATGAAAAACTGTTTTTT
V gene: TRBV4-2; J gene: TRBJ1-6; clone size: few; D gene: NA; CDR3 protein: CASSHGARVHF; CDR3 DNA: TGTGCCAGCAGCCATGGGGCACGGGTCCACTTT
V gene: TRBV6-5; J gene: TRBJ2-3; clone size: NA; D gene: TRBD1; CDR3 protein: CASRWTGRTDTQYF; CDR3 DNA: TGTGCCAGCAGGTGGACAGGGAGGACAGATACGCAGTATTTT
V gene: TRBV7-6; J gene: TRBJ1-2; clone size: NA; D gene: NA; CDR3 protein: CASSLVSEAGYTF; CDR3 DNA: TGTGCCAGCAGCTTAGTATCCGAAGCGGGCTACACCTTC
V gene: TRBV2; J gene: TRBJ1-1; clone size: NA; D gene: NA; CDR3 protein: CASIRGEGTEAFF; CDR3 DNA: TGTGCCAGCATCAGAGGAGAGGGCACTGAAGCTTTCTTT
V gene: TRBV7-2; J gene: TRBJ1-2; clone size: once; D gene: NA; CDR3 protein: CASSEMTGSNYGYTF; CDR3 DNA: TGTGCCAGCAGCGAAATGACAGGATCCAACTATGGCTACACCTTC
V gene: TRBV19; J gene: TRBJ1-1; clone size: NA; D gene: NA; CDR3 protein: CASSLGRVNTEAFF; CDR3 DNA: TGTGCCAGTAGCCTGGGGAGGGTGAACACTGAAGCTTTCTTT
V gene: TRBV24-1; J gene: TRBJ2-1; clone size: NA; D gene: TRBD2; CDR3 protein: CATTPSGTSENNEQFF; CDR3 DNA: TGTGCCACCACCCCCTCCGGGACTAGCGAGAACAATGAGCAGTTCTTC
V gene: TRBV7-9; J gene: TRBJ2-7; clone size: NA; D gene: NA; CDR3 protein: CASSSAGTLYEQYF; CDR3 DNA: TGTGCCAGCAGCTCCGCAGGGACTTTATACGAGCAGTACTTC
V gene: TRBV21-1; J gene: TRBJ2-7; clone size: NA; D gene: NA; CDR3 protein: CASSKGPGLLSYEQYF; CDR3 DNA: TGTGCCAGCAGCAAGGGGCCGGGACTTCTCTCGTACGAGCAGTACTTC
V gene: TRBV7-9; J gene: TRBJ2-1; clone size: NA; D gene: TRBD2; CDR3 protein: CASSSPALAGEPFF; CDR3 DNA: TGTGCCAGCAGCTCCCCAGCTCTAGCGGGGGAGCCGTTCTTC
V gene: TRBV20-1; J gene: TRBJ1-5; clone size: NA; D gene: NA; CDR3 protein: CSASKGWDQPQHF; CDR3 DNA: TGCAGTGCTAGTAAGGGGTGGGATCAGCCCCAGCATTTT
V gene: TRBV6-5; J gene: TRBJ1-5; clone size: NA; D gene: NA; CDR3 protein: CASSPMLYSNQPQHF; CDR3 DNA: TGTGCCAGCAGCCCCATGCTCTATAGCAATCAGCCCCAGCATTTT
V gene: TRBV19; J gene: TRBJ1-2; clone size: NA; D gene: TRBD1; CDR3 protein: CASSIPGGQYYGYTF; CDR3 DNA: TGTGCCAGTAGTATTCCCGGGGGACAGTACTATGGCTACACCTTC
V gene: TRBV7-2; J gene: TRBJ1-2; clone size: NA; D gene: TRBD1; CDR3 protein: CASSSRQGQAYGYTF; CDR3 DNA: TGTGCCAGCAGCTCCCGACAGGGACAGGCCTATGGCTACACCTTC
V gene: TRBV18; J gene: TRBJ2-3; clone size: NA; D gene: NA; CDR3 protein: CASSPRGITDTQYF; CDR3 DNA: TGTGCCAGCTCACCAAGAGGGATCACAGATACGCAGTATTTT
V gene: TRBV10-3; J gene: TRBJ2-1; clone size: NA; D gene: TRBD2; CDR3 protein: CAINPSSGKGDNEQFF; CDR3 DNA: TGTGCCATCAATCCGTCTAGCGGGAAAGGAGACAATGAGCAGTTCTTC
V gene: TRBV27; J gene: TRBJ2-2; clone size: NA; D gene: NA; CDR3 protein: CASSRAGWYGNTGELFF; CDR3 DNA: TGTGCCAGCAGCCGAGCAGGGTGGTACGGAAACACCGGGGAGCTGTTTTTT
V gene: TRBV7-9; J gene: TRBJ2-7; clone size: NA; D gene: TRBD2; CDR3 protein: CASSYRLAGRFGEQYF; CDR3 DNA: TGTGCCAGCAGCTATAGACTAGCGGGACGTTTCGGCGAGCAGTACTTC
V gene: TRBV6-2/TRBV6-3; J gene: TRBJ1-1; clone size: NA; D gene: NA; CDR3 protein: CASIPHRGGRGHPEAFF; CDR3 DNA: TGTGCCAGCATCCCCCATCGGGGGGGTCGGGGGCACCCTGAAGCTTTCTTT